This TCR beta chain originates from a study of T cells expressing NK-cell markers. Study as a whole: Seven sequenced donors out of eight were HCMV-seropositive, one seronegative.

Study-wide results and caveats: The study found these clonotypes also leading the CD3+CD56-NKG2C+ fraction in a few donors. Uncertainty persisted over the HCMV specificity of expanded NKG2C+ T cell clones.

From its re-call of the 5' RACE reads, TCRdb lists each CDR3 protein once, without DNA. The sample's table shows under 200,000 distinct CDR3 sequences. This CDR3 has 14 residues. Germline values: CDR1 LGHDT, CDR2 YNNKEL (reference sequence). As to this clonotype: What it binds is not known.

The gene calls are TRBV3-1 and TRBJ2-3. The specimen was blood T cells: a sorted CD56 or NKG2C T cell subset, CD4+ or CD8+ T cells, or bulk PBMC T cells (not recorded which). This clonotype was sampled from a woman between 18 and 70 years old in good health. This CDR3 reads CASSRSSNTDTQYF.